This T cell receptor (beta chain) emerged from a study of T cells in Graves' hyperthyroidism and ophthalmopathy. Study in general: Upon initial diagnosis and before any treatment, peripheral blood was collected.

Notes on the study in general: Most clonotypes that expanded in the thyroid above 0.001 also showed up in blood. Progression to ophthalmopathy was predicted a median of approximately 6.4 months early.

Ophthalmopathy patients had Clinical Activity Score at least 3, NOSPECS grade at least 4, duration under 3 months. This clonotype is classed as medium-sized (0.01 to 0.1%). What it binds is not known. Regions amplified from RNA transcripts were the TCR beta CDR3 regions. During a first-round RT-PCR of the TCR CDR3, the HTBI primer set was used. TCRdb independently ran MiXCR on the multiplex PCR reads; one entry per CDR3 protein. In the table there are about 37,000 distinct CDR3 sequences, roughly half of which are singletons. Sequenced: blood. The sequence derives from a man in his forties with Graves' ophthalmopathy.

The CDR3 reads CATSRDGYNDSPLHF. DNA for the CDR3: TGTGCCACCAGCAGAGATGGATACAATGATTCACCCCTCCACTTT. V usage is TRBV15 and J usage is TRBJ1-6; D ambiguous. The CDR3 length is 15 residues. V was cut by 0 bases and J by 8 bases, with 11 bases left in between. CDR1 LNHNV and CDR2 YYDKDF come from the germline V gene (reference sequence).